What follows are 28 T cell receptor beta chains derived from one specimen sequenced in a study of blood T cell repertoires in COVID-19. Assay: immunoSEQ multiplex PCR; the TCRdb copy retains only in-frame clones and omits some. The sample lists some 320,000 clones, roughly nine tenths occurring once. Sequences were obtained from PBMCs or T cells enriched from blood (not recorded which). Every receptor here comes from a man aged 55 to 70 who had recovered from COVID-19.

The CDR3: CASSPGPYEQYF. The CDR3 DNA follows: TGTGCCAGCAGTCCAGGGCCCTACGAGCAGTACTTC. This rearrangement joins TRBV6-5 to TRBJ2-7, with D maybe TRBD1 (5 bases). The CDR3 totals 12 residues. Germline assignment: CDR1 MNHEY and CDR2 SVGAGI. The ends were cut back, 5 bases at V and 2 bases at J, with 7 bases in the middle.

As DNA, the CDR3 is TGCGCCAGCAGCGCCCAAGGGGCAGTCTATGGCTACACCTTC. It is translated as CASSAQGAVYGYTF. This chain connects TRBV4-1 to TRBJ1-2; TRBD1 might be the D (5 bases). Between the trimmed V and J ends, which lost 5 bases and 4 bases, there was a span of 14 bases. CDR3 size: 14 residues. CDR1 MGHRA and CDR2 YSYEKL come from the germline V gene.

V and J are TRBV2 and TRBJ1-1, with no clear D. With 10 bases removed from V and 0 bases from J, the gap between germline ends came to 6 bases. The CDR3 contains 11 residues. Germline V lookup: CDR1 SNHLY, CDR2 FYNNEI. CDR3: CATHLNTEAFF. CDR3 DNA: TGTGCCACACATTTGAACACTGAAGCTTTCTTT. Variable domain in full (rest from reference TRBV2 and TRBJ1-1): EPEVTQTPSHQVTQMGQEVILRCVPISNHLYFYWYRQILGQKVEFLVSFYNNEISEKSEIFDDQFSVERPDGSNFTLKIRSTKLEDSAMYFCATHLNTEAFFGQGTRLTVV.

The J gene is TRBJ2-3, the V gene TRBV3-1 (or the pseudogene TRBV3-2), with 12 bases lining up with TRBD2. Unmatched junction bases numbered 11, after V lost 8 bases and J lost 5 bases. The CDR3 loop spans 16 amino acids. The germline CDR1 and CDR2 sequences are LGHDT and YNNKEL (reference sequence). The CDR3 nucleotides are TGTGCCAGCGGCAGACTAGCGGGAGTGAGGAAAGATACGCAGTATTTT. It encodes CASGRLAGVRKDTQYF.

The CDR3 protein is CASSLSTYYNEQFF. Written as DNA, the CDR3 is TGTGCCAGCAGTTTATCGACTTATTACAATGAGCAGTTCTTC. This sequence joins TRBV27 and TRBJ2-1; D gene ambiguous. The germline V and J ends were trimmed by 0 bases and 4 bases, with 7 bases remaining between them. The CDR3 totals 14 residues. Germline V gene data show CDR1 as MNHEY and CDR2 as SMNVEV (reference sequence).

In DNA form, the CDR3 reads TGTGCCAGCAGTCTCGCAAGGACAGGTGGAACCGTAGTAGATACGCAGTATTTT. Translated: CASSLARTGGTVVDTQYF. The chain is built from TRBV2 and TRBJ2-3, with 7 bases identical to TRBD1. This CDR3 comprises 18 residues. CDR1 and CDR2 from the germline V gene are SNHLY and FYNNEI. With 5 bases clipped from V and 5 bases from J, the junction kept 19 bases outside the gene matches. Variable domain in full (rest from reference TRBV2 and TRBJ2-3): EPEVTQTPSHQVTQMGQEVILRCVPISNHLYFYWYRQILGQKVEFLVSFYNNEISEKSEIFDDQFSVERPDGSNFTLKIRSTKLEDSAMYFCASSLARTGGTVVDTQYFGPGTRLTVL.

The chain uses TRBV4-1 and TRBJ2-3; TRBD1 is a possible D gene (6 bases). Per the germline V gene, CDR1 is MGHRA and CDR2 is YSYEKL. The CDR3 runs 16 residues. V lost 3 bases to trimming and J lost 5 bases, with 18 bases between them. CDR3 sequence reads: CASSHNGKKGGDTQYF. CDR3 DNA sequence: TGCGCCAGCAGCCATAATGGGAAGAAAGGGGGAGATACGCAGTATTTT.

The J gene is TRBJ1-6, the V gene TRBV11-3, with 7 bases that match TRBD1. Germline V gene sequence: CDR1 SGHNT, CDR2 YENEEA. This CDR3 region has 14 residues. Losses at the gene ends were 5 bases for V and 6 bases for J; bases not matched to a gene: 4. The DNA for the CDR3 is TGTGCCAGCAGCCGGGACAGCACTAATTCACCCCTCCACTTT. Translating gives CASSRDSTNSPLHF.

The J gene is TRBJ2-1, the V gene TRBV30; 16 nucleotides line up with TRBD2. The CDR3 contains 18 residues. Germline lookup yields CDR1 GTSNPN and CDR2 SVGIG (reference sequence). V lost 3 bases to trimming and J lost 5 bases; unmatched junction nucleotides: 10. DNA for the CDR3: TGTGCCTGGAGCCCCGGGACTAGCGGGAGGGGGCGGGACAATGAGCAGTTCTTC. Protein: CAWSPGTSGRGRDNEQFF.

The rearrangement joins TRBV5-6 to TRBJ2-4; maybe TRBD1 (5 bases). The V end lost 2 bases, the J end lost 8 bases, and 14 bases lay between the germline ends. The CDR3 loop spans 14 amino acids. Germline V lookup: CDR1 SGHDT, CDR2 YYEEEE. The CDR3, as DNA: TGTGCCAGCAGCTTCGCAGGCAGGGTAGACATTCAGTACTTC. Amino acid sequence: CASSFAGRVDIQYF. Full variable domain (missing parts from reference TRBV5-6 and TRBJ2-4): DAGVTQSPTHLIKTRGQQVTLRCSPKSGHDTVSWYQQALGQGPQFIFQYYEEEERQRGNFPDRFSGHQFPNYSSELNVNALLLGDSALYLCASSFAGRVDIQYFGAGTRLSVL.

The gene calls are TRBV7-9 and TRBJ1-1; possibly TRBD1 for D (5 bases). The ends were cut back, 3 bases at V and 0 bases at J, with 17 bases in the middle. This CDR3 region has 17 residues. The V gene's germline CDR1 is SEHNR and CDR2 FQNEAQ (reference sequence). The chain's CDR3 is CASSFTLRKGLNTEAFF. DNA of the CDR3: TGTGCCAGCAGCTTTACCCTGCGGAAGGGGCTGAACACTGAAGCTTTCTTT.

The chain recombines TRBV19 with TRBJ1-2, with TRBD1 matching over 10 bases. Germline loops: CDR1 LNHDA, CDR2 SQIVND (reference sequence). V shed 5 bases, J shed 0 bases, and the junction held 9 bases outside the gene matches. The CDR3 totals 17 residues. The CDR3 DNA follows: TGTGCCAGTAGTCCCCGGGACAGGGGACTAGCTAACTATGGCTACACCTTC. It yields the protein CASSPRDRGLANYGYTF.

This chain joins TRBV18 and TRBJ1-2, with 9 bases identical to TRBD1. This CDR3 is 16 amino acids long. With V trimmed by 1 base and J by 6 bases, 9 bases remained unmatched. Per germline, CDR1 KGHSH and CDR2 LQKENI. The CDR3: CASSPRRPGQGDGYTF. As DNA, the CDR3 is TGTGCCAGCTCACCACGAAGACCGGGACAGGGCGATGGCTACACCTTC.

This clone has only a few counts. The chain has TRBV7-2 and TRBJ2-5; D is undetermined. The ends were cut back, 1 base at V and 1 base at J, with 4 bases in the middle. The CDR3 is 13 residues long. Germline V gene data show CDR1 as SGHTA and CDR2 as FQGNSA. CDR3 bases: TGTGCCAGCAGCTTAGAACTCCAAGAGACCCAGTACTTC. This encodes CASSLELQETQYF.

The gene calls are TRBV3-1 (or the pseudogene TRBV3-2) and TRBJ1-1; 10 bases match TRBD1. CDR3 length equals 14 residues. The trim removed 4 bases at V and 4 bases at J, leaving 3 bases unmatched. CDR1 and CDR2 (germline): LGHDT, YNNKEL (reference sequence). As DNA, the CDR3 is TGTGCCAGCAGCCCGACAGGGGGCTTCACTGAAGCTTTCTTT. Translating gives CASSPTGGFTEAFF.

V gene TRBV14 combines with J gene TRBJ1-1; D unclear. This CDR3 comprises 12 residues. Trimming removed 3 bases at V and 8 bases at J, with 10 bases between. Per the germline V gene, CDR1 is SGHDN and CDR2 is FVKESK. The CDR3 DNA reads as TGTGCCAGCAGCCAGAGCGGACTGGAAGCTTTCTTT. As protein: CASSQSGLEAFF.

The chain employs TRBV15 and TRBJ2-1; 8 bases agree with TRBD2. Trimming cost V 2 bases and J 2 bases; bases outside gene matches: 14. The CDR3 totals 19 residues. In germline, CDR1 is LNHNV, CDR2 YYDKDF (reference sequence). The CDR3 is CATSRLTIQLAEAYNEQFF. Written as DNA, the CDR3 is TGTGCCACCAGCAGACTCACTATACAACTAGCGGAAGCCTACAATGAGCAGTTCTTC.

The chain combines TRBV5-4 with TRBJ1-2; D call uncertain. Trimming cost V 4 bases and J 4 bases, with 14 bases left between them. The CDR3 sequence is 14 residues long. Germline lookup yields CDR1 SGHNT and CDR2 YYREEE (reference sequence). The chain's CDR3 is CASSREGLTYGYTF. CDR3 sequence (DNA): TGTGCCAGCAGCCGGGAGGGCCTTACCTATGGCTACACCTTC.

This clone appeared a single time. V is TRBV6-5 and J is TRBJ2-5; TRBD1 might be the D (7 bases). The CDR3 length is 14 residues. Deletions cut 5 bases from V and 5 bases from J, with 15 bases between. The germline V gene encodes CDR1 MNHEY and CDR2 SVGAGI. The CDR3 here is CASSQGGWGETQYF. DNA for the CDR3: TGTGCCAGCAGTCAGGGGGGTTGGGGTGAGACCCAGTACTTC.

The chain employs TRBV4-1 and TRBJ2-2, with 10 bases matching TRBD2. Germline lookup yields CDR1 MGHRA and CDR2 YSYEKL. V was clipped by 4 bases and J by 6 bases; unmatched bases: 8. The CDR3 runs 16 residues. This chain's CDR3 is CASSLVSGREAGELFF. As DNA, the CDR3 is TGCGCCAGCAGCCTAGTAAGCGGGAGGGAGGCCGGGGAGCTGTTTTTT.

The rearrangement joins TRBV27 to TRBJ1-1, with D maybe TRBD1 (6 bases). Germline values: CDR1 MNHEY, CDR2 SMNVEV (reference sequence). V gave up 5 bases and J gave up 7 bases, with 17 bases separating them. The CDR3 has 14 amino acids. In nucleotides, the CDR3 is TGTGCCAGCAGTATAGGCAGGGGATCGCGTGAAGCTTTCTTT. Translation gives CASSIGRGSREAFF.

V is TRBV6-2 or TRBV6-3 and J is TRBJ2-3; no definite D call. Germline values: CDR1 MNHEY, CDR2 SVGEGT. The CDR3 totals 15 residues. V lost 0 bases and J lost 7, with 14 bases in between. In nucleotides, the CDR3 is TGTGCCAGCAGTTACTCGAGAAGTAATCTTAATACGCAGTATTTT. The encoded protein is CASSYSRSNLNTQYF.

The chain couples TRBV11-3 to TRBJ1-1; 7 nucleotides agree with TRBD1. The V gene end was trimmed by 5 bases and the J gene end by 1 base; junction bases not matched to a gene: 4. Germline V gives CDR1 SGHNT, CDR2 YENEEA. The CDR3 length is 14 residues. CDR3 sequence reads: CASSDGQANTEAFF. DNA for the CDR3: TGTGCCAGCAGCGACGGACAGGCGAACACTGAAGCTTTCTTT.

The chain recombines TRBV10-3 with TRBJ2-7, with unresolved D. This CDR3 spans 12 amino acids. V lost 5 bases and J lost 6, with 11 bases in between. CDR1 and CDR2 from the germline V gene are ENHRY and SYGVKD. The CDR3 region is CAISKPTGEQYF. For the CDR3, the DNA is TGTGCCATCAGTAAACCGACGGGCGAGCAGTACTTC.

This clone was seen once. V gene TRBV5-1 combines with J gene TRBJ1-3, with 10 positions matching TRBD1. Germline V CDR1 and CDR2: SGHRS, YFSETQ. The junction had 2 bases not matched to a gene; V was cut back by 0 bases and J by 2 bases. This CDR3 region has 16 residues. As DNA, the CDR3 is TGCGCCAGCAGCTTGGCAGGGACAGGGGCTGGAAACACCATATATTTT. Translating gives CASSLAGTGAGNTIYF. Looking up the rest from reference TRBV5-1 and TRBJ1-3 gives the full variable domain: KAGVTQTPRYLIKTRGQQVTLSCSPISGHRSVSWYQQTPGQGLQFLFEYFSETQRNKGNFPGRFSGRQFSNSRSEMNVSTLELGDSALYLCASSLAGTGAGNTIYFGEGSWLTVV.

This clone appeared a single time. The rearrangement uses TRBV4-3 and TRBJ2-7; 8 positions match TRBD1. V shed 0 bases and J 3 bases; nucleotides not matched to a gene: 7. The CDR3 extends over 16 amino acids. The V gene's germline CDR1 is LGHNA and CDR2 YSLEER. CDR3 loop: CASSQDVTGGIYEQYF. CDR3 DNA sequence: TGCGCCAGCAGCCAAGATGTCACAGGGGGGATCTACGAGCAGTACTTC.

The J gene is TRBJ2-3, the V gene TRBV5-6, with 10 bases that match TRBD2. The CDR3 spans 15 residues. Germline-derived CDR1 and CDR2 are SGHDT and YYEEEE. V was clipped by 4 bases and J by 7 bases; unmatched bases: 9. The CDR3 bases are TGTGCCAGCAGCCTCCTAGCGGGGGCTGGGTATACGCAGTATTTT. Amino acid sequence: CASSLLAGAGYTQYF. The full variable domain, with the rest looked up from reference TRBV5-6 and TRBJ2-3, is DAGVTQSPTHLIKTRGQQVTLRCSPKSGHDTVSWYQQALGQGPQFIFQYYEEEERQRGNFPDRFSGHQFPNYSSELNVNALLLGDSALYLCASSLLAGAGYTQYFGPGTRLTVL.

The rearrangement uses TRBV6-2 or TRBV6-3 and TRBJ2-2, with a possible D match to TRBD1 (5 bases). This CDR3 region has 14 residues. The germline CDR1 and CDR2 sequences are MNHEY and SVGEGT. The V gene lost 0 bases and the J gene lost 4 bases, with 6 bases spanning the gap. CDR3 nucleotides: TGTGCCAGCAGTTACTCGACAGCCACCGGGGAGCTGTTTTTT. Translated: CASSYSTATGELFF.